This T cell receptor beta chain was sequenced for a study of blood T cell repertoires in COVID-19. Study in general: Some COVID-19 samples were acute and others convalescent; all came from the United States, Italy and Spain. T cells, B-cell-depleted T cells, or PBMCs provided the cDNA or gDNA that served as material.

In the authors' methods: Cell counts per sample came from amplifying reference gene primers. Only in-frame clones appear in the TCRdb table, and some are missing; sequencing was by immunoSEQ multiplex PCR. The DNA was the basis for D and trimming; V, J and clone size are from that table. Here the sample spans some 130,000 clones, around 89% being singletons. Germline V gives CDR1 MDHEN, CDR2 SYDVKM. This CDR3 is 15 amino acids long. Trimming cost V 6 bases and J 6 bases; bases outside gene matches: 10. This clone occurred a few times. This clonotype was sampled from a man in his fifties or sixties with active or convalescent COVID-19. The chain uses TRBV28 and TRBJ1-5; 8 nucleotides line up with TRBD1. The material sequenced was peripheral blood. CDR3 sequence (DNA): TGTGCCAGCAGCCTATTTCATGGACAGGGTCAGCCCCAGCATTTT. Translated, it gives CASSLFHGQGQPQHF. The complete variable domain, with remaining parts taken from reference TRBV28 and TRBJ1-5, reads DVKVTQSSRYLVKRTGEKVFLECVQDMDHENMFWYRQDPGLGLRLIYFSYDVKMKEKGDIPEGYSVSREKKERFSLILESASTNQTSMYLCASSLFHGQGQPQHFGDGTRLSIL.